A single sample is the source of the 4 T cell receptor beta chains below, sequenced in a study of Ad26.COV2.S vaccination and SARS-CoV-2 variants. Only in-frame clones appear in the TCRdb table, and some are missing; sequencing was by immunoSEQ multiplex PCR. The data hold approximately 410,000 clones, with about 92% observed a single time. Treatment defined: 15 to 20 received Ad26.COV2.S at low or high dose, single or two shots; 5 received placebo; per-sample allocation not given. On day 63 after the first injection, vaccine and placebo recipients gave samples. The source was peripheral blood, collected in a trial of Ad26.COV2.S vaccine versus placebo. These receptors all come from a person between 18 and 65 years old who received the Ad26.COV2.S COVID-19 vaccine or a placebo.

The chain carries TRBV4-1 and TRBJ1-6; D not resolved. From germline, CDR1 is MGHRA and CDR2 YSYEKL. V shed 0 bases and J shed 8 bases, with 5 bases lying between them. This CDR3 comprises 13 residues. As DNA, the CDR3 is TGCGCCAGCAGCCAAGAATCCGATTCACCCCTCCACTTT. Residues: CASSQESDSPLHF.

This chain uses TRBV7-2 with TRBJ2-5; TRBD2 is a possible D gene (7 bases). Germline assignment: CDR1 SGHTA and CDR2 FQGNSA. V was trimmed by 4 bases and J by 3 bases, leaving 18 bases between them. The length of the CDR3 is 16 residues. CDR3 coding DNA: TGTGCCAGCAGCTCCCCCTCGGGGGGCCGAAAAGAGACCCAGTACTTC. Translation gives CASSSPSGGRKETQYF.

J is TRBJ1-2 and V is TRBV7-2; weak D call: TRBD1 (5 bases). CDR3 length: 12 residues. The V gene lost 6 bases and the J gene lost 7 bases, with 12 bases spanning the gap. Germline CDR1 is SGHTA and CDR2 is FQGNSA. CDR3 amino acids: CASRQAFGGYTF. The CDR3 bases are TGTGCCAGCAGACAGGCGTTCGGTGGCTACACCTTC. Drawing the rest from reference TRBV7-2 and TRBJ1-2, the complete variable domain is GAGVSQSPSNKVTEKGKDVELRCDPISGHTALYWYRQSLGQGLEFLIYFQGNSAPDKSGLPSDRFSAERTGGSVSTLTIQRTQQEDSAVYLCASRQAFGGYTFGSGTRLTVV.

The rearrangement joins TRBV11-3 to TRBJ1-1, with D hard to call. V lost 5 bases, J lost 0 bases, and 10 bases lay in between. Germline CDR1 reads SGHNT; CDR2 reads YENEEA. This CDR3 is built from 14 residues. In DNA, the CDR3 is TGTGCCAGCAGCAAGGGCGGGTTGAACACTGAAGCTTTCTTT. Encoded protein: CASSKGGLNTEAFF.